Listed below are T cell receptor beta chains from one sample, sequenced in a study of T cell responses to AZD1222 COVID-19 vaccine. Profiling relied on immunoSEQ multiplex PCR, and the TCRdb table lists in-frame clones only, not all of them. The repertoire holds around 110,000 clones, with approximately 90% as singletons. The sequenced sample was peripheral blood, obtained 28 days after the second AZD1222 dose. Every receptor here comes from an adult who received the AZD1222 COVID-19 vaccine. Each CDR3 is given with its conserved first and last residue.

J | V | CDR3
TRBJ1-1 | TRBV28 | CASSLLILGTTEAFF
TRBJ2-3 | TRBV4-1 | CASSQPGLAPTDTQYF
TRBJ1-2 | TRBV6-5 | CASRSTGFGGGYTF
TRBJ1-6 | TRBV7-2 | CASSLRRTGASSYNSPLHF
TRBJ2-2 | TRBV24-1 | CATSDLPGQGTTGELFF
TRBJ1-2 | TRBV12-3/TRBV12-4 | CASSSTGNYGYTF
TRBJ1-4 | TRBV25-1 | CASSVGRGAATNEKLFF
TRBJ1-6 | TRBV2 | CASSGAENSPLHF
TRBJ1-2 | TRBV5-1 | CASSLGLQGGFYTF
TRBJ2-3 | TRBV28 | CASSLLAGGWNTQYF
TRBJ1-1 | TRBV6-1 | CASSEAGAGSAFF
TRBJ1-2 | TRBV12-3/TRBV12-4 | CASSFLTAYGYTF
TRBJ1-4 | TRBV16 | CASSQFGGVNEKLFF
TRBJ1-1 | TRBV6-6 | CASSQTDRDGFF
TRBJ2-1 | TRBV5-1 | CASSLPGNNEQFF
TRBJ1-6 | TRBV9 | CASSARDRGESPLHF
TRBJ2-7 | TRBV6-2/TRBV6-3 | CASSYLRTDSGEQYF
TRBJ2-1 | TRBV6-2/TRBV6-3 | CASSLPQDRGLYNEQFF
TRBJ1-1 | TRBV3-1/TRBV3-2 | CASSPTGVMNTEAFF
TRBJ2-5 | TRBV27 | CASSDRGGNQETQYF
TRBJ1-2 | TRBV3-1/TRBV3-2 | CASSQDENGYTF
TRBJ1-1 | TRBV5-1 | CASSLAGDTTEAFF
TRBJ2-5 | TRBV19 | CASSRRQFQETQYF
TRBJ1-1 | TRBV7-2 | CASSLEVRGLTEAFF
TRBJ1-4 | TRBV12-3/TRBV12-4 | CASSLGGREKLFF
TRBJ1-4 | TRBV7-2 | CASSPRTRSTNEKLFF
TRBJ2-3 | TRBV5-1 | CASSLVSSTDTQYF
TRBJ2-7 | TRBV9 | CASSPFLRSGHEQYF